The sequence of this T cell receptor beta chain was determined in a study of Graves' ophthalmopathy and Graves' hyperthyroidism (dated by TCRdb to the late 2010s). About the investigation overall: Peripheral blood samples were taken at the time of initial diagnosis, before any treatment was given. The independent validation cohort included about 19 hyperthyroidism patients plus 17 patients who later progressed from hyperthyroidism to ophthalmopathy. The study used signatures of the TCR beta repertoire to tell Graves' ophthalmopathy apart from Graves' hyperthyroidism and to predict which patients would progress to ophthalmopathy. T-cell repertoires of thyroid tissue and blood were compared in 5 or 6 hyperthyroidism patients. To explore V-J signatures that separate ophthalmopathy from hyperthyroidism, a discovery set of about a hundred patients was enrolled, consisting of about 43 with ophthalmopathy and roughly 59 with stable hyperthyroidism. In total, approximately 130 blood samples were TCR-sequenced: around 42 ophthalmopathy, over 70 hyperthyroidism and roughly 17 hyperthyroidism-to-ophthalmopathy patients. Once sampling was done, hyperthyroidism patients were given methimazole at a starting dose of 30 mg daily, while ophthalmopathy patients were given high-dose intravenous methylprednisolone. The study at large found these results: Most expanded thyroid clonotypes with frequency above 0.001 were also detected in blood, suggesting blood repertoires may reflect the thyroid immune response. In validation, the model predicted ophthalmopathy progression with more than 55% sensitivity and approximately 78% specificity; 12 predicted patients were CT-confirmed with GO in a median of about 7.1 months. Sample size was not statistically predetermined, and group allocation was not concealed from the investigators. In cross-validation, the 13-signature model distinguished ophthalmopathy from stable hyperthyroidism with 85% to 90% sensitivity and around 82% specificity, and in the test set the corresponding values were 80% and 75%.

The ophthalmopathy patients had moderately to severely active disease, with a Clinical Activity Score of 3 or higher, a NOSPECS grade of 4 or higher, and a disease duration of less than 3 months. Patients with other autoimmune diseases, uncontrolled infections, pregnancy or lactation were excluded from the study. Clinical symptoms, serum thyroxine, TRAb, thyroid ultrasound and orbital computed tomography were used for diagnosis. PBMCs were isolated from 10 ml of fresh peripheral blood by Ficoll-Paque density gradient centrifugation. Total RNA was extracted with Trizol reagent and quality-checked on an Agilent 2100 Bioanalyzer. The germline V gene provides CDR1 SGHDN and CDR2 FVKESK. V is reduced by 4 bases and J by 5 bases, leaving a spacing of 11 bases between them. From the cysteine through the phenylalanine, the CDR3 covers 13 amino acids. Kept here is only the CDR3 DNA, which spans 39 bases and is read in frame from base 1.

TCR beta CDR3 regions were amplified from RNA transcripts for repertoire sequencing. A first-round RT-PCR used HTBI primers with the Qiagen OneStep RT-PCR kit, followed by a second-round multiplex PCR, size selection and purification. Libraries were sequenced paired-end with 100 bp reads on an Illumina HiSeq2000. The published analysis was carried out like this. SOAPnuke was used for read processing, and reads with adapters, uncalled bases, a mean Phred below 15, or no exact constant-primer or identifier match were discarded. COPE v1.2.5 was used to merge high-quality paired reads. Each unique nucleotide sequence was defined as a clonotype, and clonotypes were aligned to IMGT TRB V, D and J references with MiTCR v1.1. The analysis was limited to V-J combinations with a frequency above 0.0001, which together covered 98% to 99.2% of repertoires. For each V-J combination, a TCR clonal expansion and chaos score was defined as F50 clonal expansion divided by the chaos observed in the TCRdist matrix. Features were reduced by Welch's t-statistics and random forest to around 13 V-J combinations, which fed a naive Bayes classifier. The Morisita-Horn index was used to measure how similar the thyroid and blood repertoires were. The public reads were quality trimmed at Q25 with fastp and then assembled into clones with MiXCR by TCRdb, keeping productive beta chains. CDR3 protein sequences are deduplicated, and each keeps its most common genes and DNA. The V and J calls follow TCRdb's processing rather than the paper's. This sample gives around 600,000 distinct CDR3 sequences in total; 35% to 50% of them show up just once. In total, the top ten clones hold over 2.5% of the sample.

A word on this clonotype: The target of this receptor is not known. Base qualities were left out, and no much larger clone turns up one base away.

The V and J genes are TRBV14 and TRBJ1-2, with TRBD1 tentatively as D gene (5 bases match). The source material was peripheral blood. The TCR sequence derives from an adult man with Graves' ophthalmopathy. The nucleotide sequence reads as follows: TGTGCCAGCAGCCCAAAGCCAGGGTATGGCTACACCTTC. This gives the protein CASSPKPGYGYTF.